This T cell receptor (beta chain) is drawn from a study of blood T cell repertoires in COVID-19. For the study at large: Samples came from the United States, Italy and Spain, spanning acute and convalescent COVID-19. T cells, B-cell-depleted T cells, or PBMCs provided the cDNA or gDNA that served as material.

In the source study's methods: Reference gene primer amplification gave nucleated cell count estimates. Here immunoSEQ multiplex PCR was the method, and the copy in TCRdb shows in-frame clones only, minus some. The DNA gave D and trimming, while V, J and clone size come from that table. There are approximately 300,000 clones in the sample; around 90% occur only once, and approximately 2.4% lies in the top ten. The TCR sequence derives from a man aged 18 to 35 with active or convalescent COVID-19. Material: peripheral blood.

The CDR3 loop reads CASSFLGKTYEQYF. Here the CDR3 DNA reads TGTGCCAGCAGTTTTCTCGGGAAAACCTACGAGCAGTACTTC. This chain joins TRBV27 and TRBJ2-7, with D possibly TRBD2 on 5 matching bases. This CDR3 has 14 amino acids. Trimming pared 3 bases from V and 2 bases from J, leaving 11 bases between. CDR1 and CDR2 (germline): MNHEY, SMNVEV (reference sequence).